Following are 8 T cell receptor beta chains from one sample sequenced in a study of control samples from healthy donors and cancer patients. This table comes from immunoSEQ multiplex PCR, and its TCRdb copy is limited to in-frame clones, with some not included. The sample consists of about 79,000 clones, approximately 93% of them appearing once. Sequencing input: PBMCs. These receptors were collected from a woman aged 40 to 50 with lung cancer.

The chain employs TRBV11-2 and TRBJ1-3; D may be TRBD1 (6 bases). The V gene's germline CDR1 is SGHAT and CDR2 FQNNGV. This CDR3 contains 15 residues. V lost 5 bases to trimming and J lost 0 bases, with 11 bases between them. CDR3 bases: TGTGCCAGCAGCCAAGACAGGAGCTCTGGAAACACCATATATTTT. Amino acid sequence: CASSQDRSSGNTIYF.

This chain joins TRBV30 and TRBJ1-2, with D perhaps matching TRBD1 (5 bases). The length of the CDR3 is 15 residues. The germline V and J ends were trimmed by 3 bases and 0 bases, with 14 bases remaining between them. Germline assignment: CDR1 GTSNPN and CDR2 SVGIG (reference sequence). Written as DNA, the CDR3 is TGTGCCTGGAGGGGGGGACTCACCGCTAACTATGGCTACACCTTC. It yields the protein CAWRGGLTANYGYTF.

This clone was recorded once. The chain has TRBV6-7 and TRBJ1-6; a weak D match, TRBD1 (5 bases). TRBV6-7 is recorded as an ORF, its role being uncertain. The CDR3 covers 14 residues. V was cut by 8 bases and J by 7 bases, with 15 bases left in between. This CDR3 is CASPPGTGNSPLHF. In DNA form, the CDR3 reads TGTGCCAGCCCCCCGGGGACGGGGAATTCACCCCTCCACTTT.

The CDR3 DNA reads TGTGCCTGTTCCCCGGGACAGGGGTCTGGCTACACCTTC. It codes for CACSPGQGSGYTF. V gene TRBV30 combines with J gene TRBJ1-2, with 10 bases that match TRBD1. CDR3 length equals 13 residues. Germline V lookup: CDR1 GTSNPN, CDR2 SVGIG (reference sequence). With 6 bases clipped from V and 7 bases from J, the junction kept 8 bases outside the gene matches.

This clone has a handful of counts. This sequence joins TRBV2 and TRBJ2-3, with 7 nucleotides matching TRBD1. Germline V gene lookup returns CDR1 SNHLY and CDR2 FYNNEI. The CDR3 loop spans 16 amino acids. The V and J ends lost 0 bases and 2 bases, in that order; junction bases with no gene match: 5. The CDR3 here is CASSEAETGFTDTQYF. In nucleotides, the CDR3 is TGTGCCAGCAGTGAAGCTGAGACAGGGTTCACAGATACGCAGTATTTT.

The chain is built from TRBV7-6 and TRBJ1-6; TRBD1 matches 7 bases. Unmatched junction bases numbered 6, after V lost 5 bases and J lost 8 bases. This CDR3 is 14 amino acids long. Germline assignment: CDR1 SGHVS and CDR2 FNYEAQ. The CDR3 spells CASSVGQADSPLHF. For the CDR3, the DNA is TGTGCCAGCAGCGTCGGACAGGCAGATTCACCCCTCCACTTT. The whole variable domain, remainder taken from reference TRBV7-6 and TRBJ1-6, is GAGVSQSPRYKVTKRGQDVALRCDPISGHVSLYWYRQALGQGPEFLTYFNYEAQQDKSGLPNDRFSAERPEGSISTLTIQRTEQRDSAMYRCASSVGQADSPLHFGNGTRLTVT.

V and J are TRBV7-9 and TRBJ1-2, with 9 bases aligning to TRBD1. The CDR3 consists of 14 residues. Germline CDR1 and CDR2: SEHNR and FQNEAQ (reference sequence). J gave up 8 bases and V 4 bases, and 8 bases lay outside the gene matches. CDR3 coding DNA: TGTGCCAGCAGCTGGGGACAGGGTGAGGAAGGCTACACCTTC. Translating gives CASSWGQGEEGYTF.

This sequence joins TRBV4-1 and TRBJ1-5, with unresolved D. Trimming shortened V by 1 base and J by 5 bases, and 15 bases separated the two germline ends. CDR3 size: 16 residues. The V gene's germline CDR1 is MGHRA and CDR2 YSYEKL. CDR3 coding DNA: TGCGCCAGCAGCCAAGTGTACACACAAGGAGATCAGCCCCAGCATTTT. Protein sequence: CASSQVYTQGDQPQHF.